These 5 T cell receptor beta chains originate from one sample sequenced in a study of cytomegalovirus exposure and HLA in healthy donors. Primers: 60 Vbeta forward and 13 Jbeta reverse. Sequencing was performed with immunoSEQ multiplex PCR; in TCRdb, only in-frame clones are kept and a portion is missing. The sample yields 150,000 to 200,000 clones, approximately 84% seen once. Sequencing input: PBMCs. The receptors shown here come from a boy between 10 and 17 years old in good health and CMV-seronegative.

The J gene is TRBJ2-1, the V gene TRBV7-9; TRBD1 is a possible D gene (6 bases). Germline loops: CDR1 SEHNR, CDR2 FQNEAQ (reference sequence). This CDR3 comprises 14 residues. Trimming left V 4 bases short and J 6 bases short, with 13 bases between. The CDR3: CASSSRGLPNEQFF. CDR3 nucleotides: TGTGCCAGCAGCTCTAGGGGGTTGCCCAATGAGCAGTTCTTC.

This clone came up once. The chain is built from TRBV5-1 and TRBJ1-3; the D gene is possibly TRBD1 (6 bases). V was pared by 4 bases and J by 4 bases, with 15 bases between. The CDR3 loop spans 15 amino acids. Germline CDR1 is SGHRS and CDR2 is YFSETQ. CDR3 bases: TGCGCCAGCAGCGCCGGCGACAGGACCGGAAACACCATATATTTT. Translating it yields CASSAGDRTGNTIYF.

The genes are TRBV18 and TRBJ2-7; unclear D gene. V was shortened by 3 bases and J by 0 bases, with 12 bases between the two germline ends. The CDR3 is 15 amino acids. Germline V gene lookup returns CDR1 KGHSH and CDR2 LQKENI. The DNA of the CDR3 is TGTGCCAGCTCACCGCGGCAAAGGAGCTCCTACGAGCAGTACTTC. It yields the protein CASSPRQRSSYEQYF.

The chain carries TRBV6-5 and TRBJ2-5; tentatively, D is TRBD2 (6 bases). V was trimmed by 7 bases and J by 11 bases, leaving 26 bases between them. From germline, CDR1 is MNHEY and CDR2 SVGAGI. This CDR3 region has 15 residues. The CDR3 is CASTYDRGPRREQYF. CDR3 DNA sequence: TGTGCCAGCACCTACGACAGAGGGCCCCGGAGGGAGCAGTACTTC.

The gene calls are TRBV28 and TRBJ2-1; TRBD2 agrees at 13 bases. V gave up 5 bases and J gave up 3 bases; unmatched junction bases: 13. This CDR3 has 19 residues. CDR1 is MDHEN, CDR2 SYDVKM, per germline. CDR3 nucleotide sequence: TGTGCCAGCAGTCCAAGGACTAGCGGGAGACAGAGGAACTACAATGAGCAGTTCTTC. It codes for CASSPRTSGRQRNYNEQFF.